Below, one TCR beta chain is given with its context. This clone is a singleton in its sample. Its recognized antigen is unknown. No base-level quality is on record; no much larger clone is a single base apart. This specimen comes from a study of blood T cell repertoires in COVID-19 (dated by TCRdb to about 2020). Notes on the research overall: The collaborator samples originated in the United States, Italy and Spain and spanned the acute and convalescent phases of COVID-19. The material from the prospective study consisted of cDNA or gDNA derived from T cells, B-cell-depleted T cells, or PBMCs. Deeply sampled blood TCRbeta repertoires from subjects exposed to, actively infected with, or recovered from COVID-19 were included in the dataset. The repertoires were released in a freely available public database meant as a resource for research on the immune response to SARS-CoV-2. Samples were obtained from the ongoing ImmuneRACE study (first 160 participants) and from 1,000 to 1,500 subjects provided by 6 global collaborators. A de-identified subject ID, COVID-19 status, age in years and sex were almost always included in the sample metadata. Where available, HLA class I and class II types were taken from metadata supplied by the sample provider and were not determined by assay-based typing. Results and caveats for the whole study, not just this receptor: Clinical and demographic metadata were provided uncurated, with the amount varying by source and participant.

CDR1 and CDR2 are drawn from the germline V gene: LGHNT, FRNRAP. The CDR3 holds 16 amino acids from the cysteine to the phenylalanine. Kept here is only the CDR3 DNA, which spans 48 bases and is read in frame from base 1. V lost 4 bases and J lost 7 bases, and the count of bases not matched to a germline gene is 12. TCRbeta CDR3 regions were amplified from genomic DNA using the immunoSEQ Assay, a bias-controlled multiplex PCR. Per the original workflow: The number of nucleated cells in each sample was estimated from the amplification of reference gene primers within the assay. To quantify the absolute abundance of each unique TCRbeta CDR3 rearrangement, sequence reads were collapsed and filtered. Productive Simpson clonality was computed per sample as the square root of Simpson's diversity index over productive rearrangements. TCRdb mirrors the immuneACCESS table, restricted to in-frame sequences. Some clones are absent from its copies; in checked studies, under half trace to an unresolved V gene, and the reason for the others is unknown. V and J calls and clone size follow that table, whereas D and trimming were derived from the DNA. The sample data list 150,000 or so clones, and 80% of these were observed just once. The ten largest clones add up to about 3.7% of the sample.

Enrolling through a virtual design, the prospective study's participants ranged in age from roughly 18 to 89 years and lived across about two dozen United States geographic areas. In the prospective study, participants were assigned to cohorts based on the clinical history participants reported in a screening survey and a study questionnaire. ImmuneRACE Cohort 3 recovered participants were defined by two consecutive negative NP/OP PCR tests, healthcare professional clearance, or symptom resolution. Each participant in the prospective study had whole blood, serum and a nasopharyngeal or oropharyngeal swab collected by mobile phlebotomists. Prospective study participants could optionally give additional blood draws and questionnaires over a roughly two-month period. Prospective study blood samples were shipped either frozen or at room temperature before DNA extraction.

Sample: PBMCs or T cells enriched from blood (not recorded which). This sequence was found in an older woman who had recovered from COVID-19. Recombination joined TRBV12-5 with TRBJ1-5, and TRBD1 matches 8 of the central bases. The CDR3 in this case is CASGSTRTGNRQPQHF. At the DNA level, the sequence is TGTGCTAGTGGTTCTACCCGGACAGGGAATCGGCAGCCCCAGCATTTT.